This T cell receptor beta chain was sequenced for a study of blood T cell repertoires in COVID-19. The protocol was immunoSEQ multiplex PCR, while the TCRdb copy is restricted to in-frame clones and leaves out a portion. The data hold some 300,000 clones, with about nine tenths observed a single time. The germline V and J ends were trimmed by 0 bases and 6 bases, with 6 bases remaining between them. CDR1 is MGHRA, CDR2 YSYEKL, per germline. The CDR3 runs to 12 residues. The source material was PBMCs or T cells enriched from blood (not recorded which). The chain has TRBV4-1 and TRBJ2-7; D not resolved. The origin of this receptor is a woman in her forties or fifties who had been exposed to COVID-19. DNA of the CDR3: TGCGCCAGCAGCCAAGATGGCCTCGAGCAGTACTTC. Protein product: CASSQDGLEQYF.